The 28 T cell receptor beta chains below all came from one sample that was sequenced in a study of blood T cells in healthy people across ages. With a J-beta primer mix and a sample-barcoded 5' primer, a second PCR ran 7 to 11 cycles. From the 5' RACE reads, TCRdb called clonotypes with MiXCR, one entry per CDR3 protein. The data contain just under 900,000 distinct CDR3 sequences, 29% of them singletons. The sample taken for sequencing was blood. The receptors were sampled from a woman at least 80 years old in good health.

This clonotype has a count of ten or more. The chain couples TRBV7-9 to TRBJ2-3, with D tentatively TRBD1 or TRBD2 (5 bases each). V was trimmed by 5 bases and J by 13 bases, leaving 16 bases between them. The germline CDR1 and CDR2 sequences are SEHNR and FQNEAQ (reference sequence). The CDR3 is 12 amino acids. The CDR3 region has the DNA TGTGCCAGCAGCCGGACGGGGCCCTCCAAGTATTTT. It is translated as CASSRTGPSKYF.

On this clonotype: Likely a read error: the CDR3 ends without its conserved phenylalanine or tryptophan. J is TRBJ2-7 and V is TRBV5-1; TRBD2 matches 8 bases. The J call may not be correct, given that the DNA end is closer to TRBJ2-5. This CDR3 has 15 amino acids. The V gene's germline CDR1 is SGHRS and CDR2 YFSETQ. In nucleotides, the CDR3 is TGCGCCAGCAGCTCCCTAAGCGGGGGTAAAGAGACCCAGTACAAC. It codes for CASSSLSGGKETQYN.

V usage is TRBV7-2 and J usage is TRBJ1-1, with 11 bases aligning to TRBD1. Trimming at V came to 4 bases and at J to 3 bases, leaving 7 bases not matched to a gene. The CDR3 loop spans 16 amino acids. Germline values: CDR1 SGHTA, CDR2 FQGNSA. The CDR3 loop reads CASSSGQGAGYTEAFF. The CDR3 bases are TGTGCCAGCAGCTCCGGACAGGGGGCCGGGTACACTGAAGCTTTCTTT.

There are many counts of this clonotype. The chain combines TRBV18 with TRBJ2-5; possibly TRBD1 or TRBD2 for D (5 bases each). The CDR3 runs to 13 residues. Germline-derived CDR1 and CDR2 are KGHSH and LQKENI. Trimming took 8 bases from V and 5 from J, leaving 15 bases between them. CDR3 sequence reads: CASSPPGRETQYF. The CDR3 DNA reads as TGTGCCAGCAGTCCCCCGGGGCGGGAGACCCAGTACTTC.

The table lists this clonotype with many counts. The chain uses TRBV19 and TRBJ1-2; possibly TRBD1 for D (5 bases). The germline V and J ends were trimmed by 3 bases and 1 base, with 9 bases remaining between them. The CDR3 spans 14 residues. Looked up from germline, CDR1 is LNHDA and CDR2 is SQIVND (reference sequence). The CDR3 spells CASSMGRVNYGYTF. In DNA, the CDR3 is TGTGCCAGTAGTATGGGGCGGGTTAACTATGGCTACACCTTC.

This clonotype has just one count. Given a much more abundant clone one base away, this may be a read error. The chain is built from TRBV7-9 and TRBJ2-7; TRBD1 aligns across 8 bases. The J call may be faulty, since TRBJ2-5 better matches the DNA end. This CDR3 is built from 15 residues. Germline V gives CDR1 SEHNR, CDR2 FQNEAQ (reference sequence). The CDR3 reads CASSLETGAPETQYF. The CDR3 nucleotides are TGTGCCAGCAGCTTAGAGACAGGGGCGCCGGAGACCCAGTACTTC.

The sample holds a few counts of this clonotype. A clone one base away is much larger, so this may be a read error. The chain carries TRBV5-1 and TRBJ2-3, with D possibly TRBD2 on 5 matching bases. The CDR3 is 14 amino acids. CDR1 and CDR2 (germline): SGHRS, YFSETQ. The DNA for the CDR3 is TGCGCCGGCAGCTTGCCTGGAGAGGGCGGTACGCAGTATTTT. Its translation: CAGSLPGEGGTQYF. The full variable domain, in which reference TRBV5-1 and TRBJ2-3 provide the parts outside the CDR3, is KAGVTQTPRYLIKTRGQQVTLSCSPISGHRSVSWYQQTPGQGLQFLFEYFSETQRNKGNFPGRFSGRQFSNSRSEMNVSTLELGDSALYLCAGSLPGEGGTQYFGPGTRLTVL.

There are many counts of this clonotype. This chain links TRBV12-3 or TRBV12-4 with TRBJ1-1, with D possibly being TRBD1 (5 bases). The V and J ends lost 5 bases and 2 bases respectively, with 15 bases between them. CDR3 length: 15 residues. DNA of the CDR3: TGTGCCAGCAGTCTGGGCTCCGGGGCAAACACTGAAGCTTTCTTT. Translation gives CASSLGSGANTEAFF.

This clonotype appeared many times. The chain has TRBV7-9 and TRBJ2-1; TRBD2 matches 10 bases. V gave up 3 bases and J gave up 5 bases; unmatched junction bases: 10. This CDR3 has 17 amino acids. CDR1 is SEHNR and CDR2 is FQNEAQ in the germline V gene (reference sequence). The CDR3 sequence is CASSFLRTSGLDNEQFF. The CDR3 DNA sequence: TGTGCCAGCAGCTTCCTTCGGACTAGCGGCCTTGACAATGAGCAGTTCTTC. The full variable domain, completed using reference TRBV7-9 and TRBJ2-1, is DTGVSQNPRHKITKRGQNVTFRCDPISEHNRLYWYRQTLGQGPEFLTYFQNEAQLEKSRLLSDRFSAERPKGSFSTLEIQRTEQGDSAMYLCASSFLRTSGLDNEQFFGPGTRLTVL.

The chain joins TRBV30 to TRBJ2-2; D unclear. V lost 2 bases, J lost 1 base, and 5 bases lay in between. Germline V gene sequence: CDR1 GTSNPN, CDR2 SVGIG (reference sequence). The CDR3 runs to 13 residues. DNA for the CDR3: TGTGCCTGGAGTCCTCGGAACACCGGGGAGCTGTTTTTT. This gives the protein CAWSPRNTGELFF. Full variable domain (missing parts from reference TRBV30 and TRBJ2-2): SQTIHQWPATLVQPVGSPLSLECTVEGTSNPNLYWYRQAAGRGLQLLFYSVGIGQISSEVPQNLSASRPQDRQFILSSKKLLLSDSGFYLCAWSPRNTGELFFGEGSRLTVL.

The chain joins TRBV10-3 to TRBJ1-1; D might be TRBD1 (5 bases). CDR1 and CDR2 (germline): ENHRY, SYGVKD. The CDR3 runs to 13 residues. Trimming took 11 bases from V and 1 from J, leaving 14 bases between them. The CDR3 sequence: CALPGTSNTEAFF. CDR3 bases: TGTGCCTTACCCGGGACCTCGAACACTGAAGCTTTCTTT.

Many counts were recorded for this clonotype. J is TRBJ1-2 and V is TRBV24-1; 7 bases agree with TRBD1. Trimming took 6 bases from V and 8 from J; bases not matched to a gene: 2. Germline CDR1 reads KGHDR; CDR2 reads SFDVKD. The CDR3 has 11 amino acids. This chain's CDR3 is CATSTGVGYTF. DNA of the CDR3: TGTGCCACCAGTACAGGGGTCGGCTACACCTTC.

Turning to this clonotype: A read error is possible here, since a much larger clone lies one base away. V gene TRBV6-1 combines with J gene TRBJ2-5, with D perhaps TRBD2 (5 bases). From germline, CDR1 is MNHNS and CDR2 SASEGT. The CDR3 is 14 amino acids. V lost 1 base, J lost 11 bases, and 17 bases lay in between. The CDR3 coding sequence is TGTGCCAGCAGTGAAGTAACAATCCGTTGGGAGCAGTACTTC. Amino acid sequence: CASSEVTIRWEQYF.

The rearrangement uses TRBV29-1 and TRBJ2-3; no firm D call. Germline assignment: CDR1 SQVTM and CDR2 ANQGSEA. The ends were cut back, 4 bases at V and 5 bases at J, with 13 bases in the middle. The CDR3 runs to 13 residues. Written as DNA, the CDR3 is TGCAGCGTTGGCAGCAGGCACATAGATACGCAGTATTTT. Protein: CSVGSRHIDTQYF.

This clonotype has ten or more counts. The chain combines TRBV6-1 with TRBJ2-7, with no clear D. Germline CDR1 MNHNS, CDR2 SASEGT. Trimming cost V 1 base and J 4 bases, with 5 bases left between them. This CDR3 has 12 residues. CDR3 in DNA: TGTGCCAGCAGTGAAGTGGGGTACGAGCAGTACTTC. It translates to CASSEVGYEQYF.

The rearrangement joins TRBV20-1 to TRBJ1-2; 8 nucleotides match TRBD1. CDR1 DFQATT and CDR2 SNEGSKA come from the germline V gene (reference sequence). There are 15 residues in the CDR3. The V gene end was trimmed by 6 bases and the J gene end by 2 bases; junction bases not matched to a gene: 11. CDR3 DNA sequence: TGCAGTGCAACACCCACAGGGGGTGGCAACTATGGCTACACCTTC. As protein: CSATPTGGGNYGYTF.

This chain connects TRBV25-1 to TRBJ2-2; D may correspond to TRBD1 or TRBD2 (6 bases each). Germline CDR1 is MGHDK and CDR2 is SYGVNS. Deletions cut 4 bases from V and 4 bases from J, with 16 bases between. CDR3 length: 16 residues. The CDR3 nucleotides are TGTGCCAGCAGTGGGGTGGGGGGCCGAGGCACCGGGGAGCTGTTTTTT. Amino acid sequence: CASSGVGGRGTGELFF.

The chain couples TRBV9 to TRBJ2-5; 16 bases are shared with TRBD2. The CDR3 spans 17 residues. The germline V gene encodes CDR1 SGDLS and CDR2 YYNGEE. V shed 1 base and J 11 bases; nucleotides not matched to a gene: 11. Here the CDR3 reads CASSVLGTSGGAGEQYF. In nucleotides, the CDR3 is TGTGCCAGCAGCGTACTGGGGACTAGCGGGGGGGCCGGTGAGCAGTACTTC.

This clonotype was detected only a few times. The rearrangement links TRBV6-6 to TRBJ1-3; D unclear. Germline CDR1 MNHNY, CDR2 SVGAGI (reference sequence). Trimming shortened V by 6 bases and J by 7 bases, and 13 bases separated the two germline ends. The CDR3 sequence is 13 residues long. CDR3 sequence reads: CASRPGSGNTIYF. As DNA, the CDR3 is TGTGCCAGCAGACCCGGGTCGGGGAACACCATATATTTT.

This clonotype was counted a few times. CDR3 sequence (DNA): TGTGCCAGCAGCTTGAGGACCCCTAAGAGGGCGATTCTGGTTGAGCAGTTCTTC. Translation gives CASSLRTPKRAILVEQFF. This sequence joins TRBV7-2 and TRBJ2-1, with D possibly being TRBD2 (5 bases). Trimming shortened V by 3 bases and J by 9 bases, and 27 bases separated the two germline ends. This CDR3 spans 18 amino acids. The germline gives CDR1 SGHTA, CDR2 FQGNSA.

In this sample, this clonotype turned up many times. The gene calls are TRBV27 and TRBJ2-5; 10 bases are a match to TRBD1. J gave up 4 bases and V 5 bases, and 7 bases lay outside the gene matches. Germline-derived CDR1 and CDR2 are MNHEY and SMNVEV (reference sequence). This CDR3 spans 15 amino acids. The DNA for the CDR3 is TGTGCCAGCAGTCCCCCCCGGGACAGGGGAGAGACCCAGTACTTC. Its translation: CASSPPRDRGETQYF.

This sequence joins TRBV20-1 and TRBJ1-3, with unresolved D. V was cut by 2 bases and J by 0 bases, with 11 bases left in between. The CDR3 runs to 15 residues. Per germline, CDR1 DFQATT and CDR2 SNEGSKA (reference sequence). CDR3 loop: CSARRDGRSGNTIYF. As DNA, the CDR3 is TGCAGTGCTAGACGTGACGGTCGCTCTGGAAACACCATATATTTT.

This clonotype has at least ten counts. The J gene is TRBJ2-7, the V gene TRBV6-2 or TRBV6-3; D is unresolved. Trimming shortened V by 7 bases and J by 3 bases, and 7 bases separated the two germline ends. The CDR3 is 11 amino acids. Germline lookup yields CDR1 MNHEY and CDR2 SVGEGT. The CDR3 nucleotides read TGTGCCAGCAATCGTGACTACGAGCAGTACTTC. This gives the protein CASNRDYEQYF.

This clonotype was detected only a few times. For the CDR3, the DNA is TGTGCCAGCAGCCCCCAACGGGCTACGGGACAGGGCCACGAGCAGTACTTC. Amino acid sequence: CASSPQRATGQGHEQYF. J is TRBJ2-5 and V is TRBV3-1; 9 nucleotides agree with TRBD1. TRBJ2-7 explains the end of the DNA better; the J call may be wrong. Germline CDR1 reads LGHDT; CDR2 reads YNNKEL (reference sequence). The length of the CDR3 is 17 residues.

This clonotype was detected ten times or more. This chain links TRBV30 with TRBJ2-6; a weak D match, TRBD2 (5 bases). Germline CDR1 and CDR2: GTSNPN and SVGIG (reference sequence). The CDR3 is made up of 15 amino acids. The ends were cut back, 0 bases at V and 2 bases at J, with 8 bases in the middle. CDR3: CAWSVGGTGANVLTF. The CDR3 nucleotides read TGTGCCTGGAGTGTAGGAGGTACTGGGGCCAACGTCCTGACTTTC.

In this sample, this clonotype turned up many times. The gene calls are TRBV7-2 and TRBJ2-1, with 8 nucleotides matching TRBD1. Germline V CDR1 and CDR2: SGHTA, FQGNSA. V lost 4 bases to trimming and J lost 6 bases; unmatched junction nucleotides: 8. CDR3 length equals 15 residues. For the CDR3, the DNA is TGTGCCAGCAGCTCACGACAGGGGCTTGCCAATGAGCAGTTCTTC. Its translation: CASSSRQGLANEQFF.

This clonotype was counted a few times. Since a much larger clone is just one base distant, this may be a read error. The V call is TRBV5-1, the J call TRBJ2-5, with TRBD1 identical over 7 bases. The CDR3 is 14 residues long. Germline trimming cut 3 bases from V and 5 bases from J; bases unmatched to any gene: 7. Germline CDR1 reads SGHRS; CDR2 reads YFSETQ. In DNA, the CDR3 is TGCGCCAGCAGCTGGGATACAGGGGACGAGACCCAGTACTTC. It translates to CASSWDTGDETQYF.

V usage is TRBV6-2 or TRBV6-3 and J usage is TRBJ2-1; 7 bases are shared with TRBD2. Losses at the gene ends were 10 bases for V and 3 bases for J; bases not matched to a gene: 9. The germline V gene has CDR1 MNHEY and CDR2 SVGEGT. The CDR3 covers 14 residues. This chain's CDR3 is CATGGRDFYNEQFF. The CDR3 coding sequence is TGTGCCACCGGGGGGAGGGACTTCTACAATGAGCAGTTCTTC.